The clone carrying this T cell receptor beta chain rates as medium-sized. Its antigen remains unidentified. The sample belongs to a study of spatial heterogeneity in lung cancer. MiXCR, applied by TCRdb to the 5' RACE reads, yields one record per CDR3 protein. The profile covers 4,000 to 5,500 distinct CDR3 sequences, with 8.4% appearing a single time and roughly a sixth taken by the ten largest. V lost 5 bases and J 4 bases, leaving 9 bases between the germline ends. Germline CDR1 is SGHVS and CDR2 is FQNEAQ. The CDR3 runs to 13 residues. Findings and caveats of the study: The study found that expanded intratumoral alpha and beta TCR counts tracked tumor mutation counts.

Documented time point: sample taken at primary tumor resection. Sequencing of whole RNA from tumor, nontumor lung or frozen PBMC involved no sorting. The sequenced sample was lung tumor tissue, obtained at surgery. The clonotype comes from a female donor with early-stage non-small cell lung cancer. The chain employs TRBV7-8 and TRBJ2-1, with D tentatively TRBD2 (5 bases). The CDR3 DNA reads TGTGCCAGCAGCCGGAGGAATTACAATGAGCAGTTCTTC. Translating gives CASSRRNYNEQFF.